This entry lists 18 T cell receptor beta chains sequenced from one sample in a study of technical replicates of blood from four donors. Some clones are missing from TCRdb's copy, which holds only in-frame ones; the method was immunoSEQ multiplex PCR. The sample contains about 76,000 clones, around 90% of which appear only once. What was sequenced was T cells isolated from PBMCs. The receptors were gathered from a human donor in good health.

The chain carries TRBV5-1 and TRBJ2-7, with 8 bases fitting TRBD1. Germline V gives CDR1 SGHRS, CDR2 YFSETQ. The CDR3 consists of 12 residues. Trimming at V came to 4 bases and at J to 6 bases, leaving 3 bases not matched to a gene. The CDR3 here is CASSPQGAEQYF. The CDR3 bases are TGCGCCAGCAGCCCCCAGGGGGCCGAGCAGTACTTC.

The CDR3 nucleotides are TGTGCCTGGGGGACAGGCCTCACCTCCTACGAGCAGTACTTC. Its translation: CAWGTGLTSYEQYF. This rearrangement joins TRBV30 to TRBJ2-7, with TRBD1 identical over 8 bases. J gave up 0 bases and V 5 bases, and 6 bases lay outside the gene matches. The CDR3 consists of 14 residues. Germline V gene sequence: CDR1 GTSNPN, CDR2 SVGIG (reference sequence).

V and J are TRBV13 and TRBJ1-4; TRBD1 matches 9 bases. V trimming: 5 bases; J trimming: 7 bases; junction bases outside the gene matches: 8. Germline CDR1 reads PRHDT; CDR2 reads FYEKMQ (reference sequence). CDR3 size: 15 residues. The CDR3 nucleotides read TGTGCCAGCAGCCTTAGGACAGGGGCCGGTGAAAAACTGTTTTTT. Translated, it gives CASSLRTGAGEKLFF.

This clone was observed a few times. The chain employs TRBV5-1 and TRBJ2-1; 9 bases align to TRBD1. Germline CDR1 and CDR2: SGHRS and YFSETQ. The CDR3 covers 14 residues. With 0 bases clipped from V and 7 bases from J, the junction kept 2 bases outside the gene matches. The CDR3 protein is CASSLDRGQNEQFF. Written as DNA, the CDR3 is TGCGCCAGCAGCTTGGACAGGGGGCAAAATGAGCAGTTCTTC.

This clone was recorded only once. The chain carries TRBV5-6 and TRBJ2-7; 7 bases align to TRBD1. The CDR3 totals 14 residues. Germline loops: CDR1 SGHDT, CDR2 YYEEEE. The V gene end was trimmed by 6 bases and the J gene end by 6 bases; junction bases not matched to a gene: 12. CDR3 DNA: TGTGCCAGCACCCTACGCAAGGGGGCGGGCGAGCAGTACTTC. This encodes CASTLRKGAGEQYF.

This clone has only one observation. The CDR3 loop reads CASSPQGPGGYTF. The CDR3 nucleotides read TGTGCCAGCAGCCCACAGGGACCGGGCGGCTACACCTTC. The rearrangement uses TRBV14 and TRBJ1-2; maybe TRBD1 (6 bases). Trimming stripped 4 bases from V and 8 bases from J, with 14 bases between. Per the germline V gene, CDR1 is SGHDN and CDR2 is FVKESK. This CDR3 comprises 13 residues.

This clone was detected only once. The rearrangement uses TRBV4-1 and TRBJ1-2; 9 bases line up with TRBD1. Germline V CDR1 and CDR2: MGHRA, YSYEKL. The CDR3 covers 16 residues. Trimming took 1 base from V and 8 from J; bases not matched to a gene: 11. The CDR3 nucleotides are TGCGCCAGCAGCCAAGTAACAGGGGGCTGGGGAAAAGGCTACACCTTC. The encoded protein is CASSQVTGGWGKGYTF.

CDR3 sequence: CASSPRGLLSGANVLTF. For the CDR3, the DNA is TGTGCCAGCTCACCTAGGGGACTGCTCTCTGGGGCCAACGTCCTGACTTTC. The chain is built from TRBV18 and TRBJ2-6; a possible D gene is TRBD2 (6 bases). Germline CDR1 is KGHSH and CDR2 is LQKENI. V gave up 3 bases and J gave up 0 bases, with 12 bases separating them. This CDR3 is 17 amino acids long.

This clone was seen once. The CDR3 spells CASSLVANTDTQYF. For the CDR3, the DNA is TGTGCCAGCAGCTTAGTCGCTAACACAGATACGCAGTATTTT. J is TRBJ2-3 and V is TRBV7-8; D unresolved. Germline V gives CDR1 SGHVS, CDR2 FQNEAQ. V shed 1 base and J shed 2 bases, with 7 bases lying between them. This CDR3 is 14 amino acids long.

This clone was recorded only once. The gene calls are TRBV7-9 and TRBJ1-1; D uncertain. V was shortened by 3 bases and J by 1 base, with 9 bases between the two germline ends. CDR1 SEHNR and CDR2 FQNEAQ come from the germline V gene (reference sequence). The CDR3 sequence is 14 residues long. The CDR3 spells CASSLGSGNTEAFF. The CDR3 region has the DNA TGTGCCAGCAGCTTGGGTAGCGGGAACACTGAAGCTTTCTTT.

The chain employs TRBV25-1 and TRBJ2-7, with 8 bases aligning to TRBD1. Germline CDR1 is MGHDK and CDR2 is SYGVNS. CDR3 length equals 14 residues. V shed 5 bases, J shed 3 bases, and the junction held 6 bases outside the gene matches. The CDR3, as DNA: TGTGCCAGCAGTCAACCCGGGACAGGCTACGAGCAGTACTTC. Protein product: CASSQPGTGYEQYF.

The CDR3 reads CASSPPPRGNTGELFF. As DNA, the CDR3 is TGTGCCAGCAGCCCCCCCCCGCGGGGGAACACCGGGGAGCTGTTTTTT. The V call is TRBV11-1, the J call TRBJ2-2; D is possibly TRBD2 (6 bases). Germline CDR1 SGHAT, CDR2 FQDESV (reference sequence). The CDR3 is 16 residues long. Trimming cost V 5 bases and J 1 base, with 14 bases left between them.

The V gene is TRBV18, the J gene TRBJ2-7, with D perhaps TRBD1 (5 bases). V was shortened by 4 bases and J by 5 bases, with 15 bases between the two germline ends. CDR1 and CDR2 from the germline V gene are KGHSH and LQKENI. The CDR3 sequence is 14 residues long. DNA for the CDR3: TGTGCCAGCTCACACCAACAGGTGTTGGACGAGCAGTACTTC. It encodes CASSHQQVLDEQYF.

V gene TRBV4-1 combines with J gene TRBJ1-6; D gene ambiguous. Germline lookup yields CDR1 MGHRA and CDR2 YSYEKL. The V end lost 0 bases, the J end lost 10 bases, and 7 bases lay between the germline ends. The CDR3 sequence is 13 residues long. The CDR3 here is CASSQDSKSPLHF. Here the CDR3 DNA reads TGCGCCAGCAGCCAAGACAGTAAGTCACCCCTCCACTTT.

The V gene is TRBV7-9, the J gene TRBJ2-1, with D unclear. Germline V gene data show CDR1 as SEHNR and CDR2 as FQNEAQ (reference sequence). CDR3 length: 14 amino acids. V lost 8 bases, J lost 5 bases, and 16 bases lay in between. CDR3 amino acids: CASLFPERNNEQFF. Here the CDR3 DNA reads TGTGCCAGCCTCTTCCCTGAGAGGAACAATGAGCAGTTCTTC.

J is TRBJ2-2 and V is TRBV12-5; D is unresolved. Germline values: CDR1 LGHNT, CDR2 FRNRAP. The CDR3 has 14 residues. Trimming shortened V by 3 bases and J by 7 bases, and 12 bases separated the two germline ends. Here the CDR3 reads CASGFSSIGGELFF. Here the CDR3 DNA reads TGTGCTAGTGGTTTCTCCTCGATCGGCGGGGAGCTGTTTTTT.

The DNA of the CDR3 is TGTGCCAGCAGCCCACTGGGGGGACGAAGCAATCAGCCCCAGCATTTT. It codes for CASSPLGGRSNQPQHF. The chain joins TRBV11-2 to TRBJ1-5; D might be TRBD1 (5 bases). The CDR3 is 16 amino acids. CDR1 and CDR2 (germline): SGHAT, FQNNGV. The V gene lost 5 bases and the J gene lost 1 base, with 15 bases spanning the gap.

This clone showed up just once. This chain connects TRBV11-2 to TRBJ2-1, with 10 bases aligning to TRBD1. Trimming took 2 bases from V and 8 from J; bases not matched to a gene: 9. This CDR3 contains 16 residues. The V gene's germline CDR1 is SGHAT and CDR2 FQNNGV. CDR3 sequence: CASSLFATGGEDEQFF. As DNA, the CDR3 is TGTGCCAGCAGCTTATTTGCGACAGGGGGCGAAGATGAGCAGTTCTTC.